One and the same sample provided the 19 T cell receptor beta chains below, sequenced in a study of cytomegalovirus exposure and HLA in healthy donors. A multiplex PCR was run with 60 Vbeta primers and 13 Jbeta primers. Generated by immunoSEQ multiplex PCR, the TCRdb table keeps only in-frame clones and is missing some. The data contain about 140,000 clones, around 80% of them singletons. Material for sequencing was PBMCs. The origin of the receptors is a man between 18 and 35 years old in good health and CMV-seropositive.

This CDR3 reads CASSQTTGSHQPQHF. CDR3 sequence (DNA): TGCGCCAGCAGCCAAACGACCGGGTCCCATCAGCCCCAGCATTTT. J is TRBJ1-5 and V is TRBV4-1; D not resolved. The germline gives CDR1 MGHRA, CDR2 YSYEKL. V dropped 2 bases and J dropped 5 bases, with 13 bases sitting between them. The CDR3 is 15 amino acids.

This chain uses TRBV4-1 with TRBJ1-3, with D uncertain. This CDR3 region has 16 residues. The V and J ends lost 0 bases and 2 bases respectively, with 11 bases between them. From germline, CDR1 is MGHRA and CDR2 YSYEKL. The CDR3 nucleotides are TGCGCCAGCAGCCAAGATGGTAGAAAAGCTGGAAACACCATATATTTT. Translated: CASSQDGRKAGNTIYF.

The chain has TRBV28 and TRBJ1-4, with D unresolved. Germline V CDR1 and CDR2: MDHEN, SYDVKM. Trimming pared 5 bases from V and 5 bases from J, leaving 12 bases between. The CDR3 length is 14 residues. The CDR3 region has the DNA TGTGCCAGCAGTCGCTCTTATAGAAATGAAAAACTGTTTTTT. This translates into CASSRSYRNEKLFF.

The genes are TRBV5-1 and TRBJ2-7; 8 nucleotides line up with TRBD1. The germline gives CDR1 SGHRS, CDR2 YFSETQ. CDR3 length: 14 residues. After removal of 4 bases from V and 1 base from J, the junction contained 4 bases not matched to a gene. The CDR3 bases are TGCGCCAGCAGCGTAGGACAGGGTTCCTACGAGCAGTACTTC. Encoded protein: CASSVGQGSYEQYF.

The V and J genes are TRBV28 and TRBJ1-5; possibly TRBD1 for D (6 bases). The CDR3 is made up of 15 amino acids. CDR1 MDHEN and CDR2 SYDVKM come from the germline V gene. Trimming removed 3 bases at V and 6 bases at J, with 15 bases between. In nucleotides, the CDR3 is TGTGCCAGCAGTTTGGGAACAGGGAGGGGTCAGCCCCAGCATTTT. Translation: CASSLGTGRGQPQHF.

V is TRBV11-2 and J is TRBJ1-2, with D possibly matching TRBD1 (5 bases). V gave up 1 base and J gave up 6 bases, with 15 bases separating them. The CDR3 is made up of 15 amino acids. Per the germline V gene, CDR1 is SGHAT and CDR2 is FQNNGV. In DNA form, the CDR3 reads TGTGCCAGCAGCTTAGCGGGCAGGGCGGCGAATGGCTACACCTTC. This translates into CASSLAGRAANGYTF.

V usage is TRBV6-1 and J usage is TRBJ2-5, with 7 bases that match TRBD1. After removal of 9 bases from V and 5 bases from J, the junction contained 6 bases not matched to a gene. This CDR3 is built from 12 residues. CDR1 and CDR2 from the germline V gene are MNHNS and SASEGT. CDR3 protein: CASHRGLETQYF. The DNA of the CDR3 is TGTGCCAGTCACAGGGGATTGGAGACCCAGTACTTC.

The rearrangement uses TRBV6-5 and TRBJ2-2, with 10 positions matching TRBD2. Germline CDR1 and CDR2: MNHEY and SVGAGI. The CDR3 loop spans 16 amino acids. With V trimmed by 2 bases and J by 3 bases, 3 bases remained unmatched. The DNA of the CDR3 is TGTGCCAGCAGTTACGGGAGCGGGAGGGACACCGGGGAGCTGTTTTTT. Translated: CASSYGSGRDTGELFF.

CDR3 region: CASNRGAGPQETQYF. Written as DNA, the CDR3 is TGTGCCAGCAATCGGGGGGCAGGCCCACAAGAGACCCAGTACTTC. V usage is TRBV11-2 and J usage is TRBJ2-5, with D possibly being TRBD2 (7 bases). The CDR3 has 15 amino acids. Trimming cost V 7 bases and J 2 bases, with 17 bases left between them. The germline V gene has CDR1 SGHAT and CDR2 FQNNGV.

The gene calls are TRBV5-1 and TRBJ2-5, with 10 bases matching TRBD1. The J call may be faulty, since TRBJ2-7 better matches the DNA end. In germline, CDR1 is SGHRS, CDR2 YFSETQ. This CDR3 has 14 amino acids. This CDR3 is CASSARDRGYEQYF. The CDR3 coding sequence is TGCGCCAGCAGCGCACGGGACAGGGGCTACGAGCAGTACTTC.

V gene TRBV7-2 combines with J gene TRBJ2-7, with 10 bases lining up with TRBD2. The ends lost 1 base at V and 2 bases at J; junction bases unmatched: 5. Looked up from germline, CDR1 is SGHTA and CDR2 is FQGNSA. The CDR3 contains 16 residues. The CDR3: CASSLGLAGGTYEQYF. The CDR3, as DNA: TGTGCCAGCAGCTTAGGGTTAGCGGGAGGCACCTACGAGCAGTACTTC. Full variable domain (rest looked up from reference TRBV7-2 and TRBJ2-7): GAGVSQSPSNKVTEKGKDVELRCDPISGHTALYWYRQSLGQGLEFLIYFQGNSAPDKSGLPSDRFSAERTGGSVSTLTIQRTQQEDSAVYLCASSLGLAGGTYEQYFGPGTRLTVT.

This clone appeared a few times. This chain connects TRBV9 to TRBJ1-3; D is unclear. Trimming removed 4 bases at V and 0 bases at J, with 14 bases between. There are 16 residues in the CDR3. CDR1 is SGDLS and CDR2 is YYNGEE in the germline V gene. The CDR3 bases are TGTGCCAGCAGCCCACTGACACCTAACTCTGGAAACACCATATATTTT. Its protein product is CASSPLTPNSGNTIYF.

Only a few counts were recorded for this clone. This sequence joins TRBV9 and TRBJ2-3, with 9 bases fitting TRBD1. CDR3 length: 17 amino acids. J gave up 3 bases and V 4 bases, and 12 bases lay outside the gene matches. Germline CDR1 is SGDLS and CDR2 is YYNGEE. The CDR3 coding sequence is TGTGCCAGCAGCTCCCGGACAGGGGCTGGAACGACAGATACGCAGTATTTT. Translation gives CASSSRTGAGTTDTQYF.

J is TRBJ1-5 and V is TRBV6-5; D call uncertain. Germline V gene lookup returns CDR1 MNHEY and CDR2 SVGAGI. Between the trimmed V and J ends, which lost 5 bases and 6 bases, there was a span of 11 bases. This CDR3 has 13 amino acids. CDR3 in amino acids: CASSNRRSQPQHF. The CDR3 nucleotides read TGTGCCAGCAGTAACAGACGATCTCAGCCCCAGCATTTT.

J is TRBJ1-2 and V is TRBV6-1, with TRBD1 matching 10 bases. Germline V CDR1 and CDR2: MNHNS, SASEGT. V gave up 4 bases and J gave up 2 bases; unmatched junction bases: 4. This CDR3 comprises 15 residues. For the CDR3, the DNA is TGTGCCAGCAGTGGACAGGGGGCTGCCAACTATGGCTACACCTTC. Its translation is CASSGQGAANYGYTF.

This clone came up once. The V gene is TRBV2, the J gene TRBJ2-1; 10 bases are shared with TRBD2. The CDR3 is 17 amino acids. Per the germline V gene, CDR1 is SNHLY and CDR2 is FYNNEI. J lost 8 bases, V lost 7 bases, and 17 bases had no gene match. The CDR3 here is CASNPGLASMRGDEQFF. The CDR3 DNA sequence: TGTGCCAGCAACCCGGGACTAGCGTCTATGAGAGGGGATGAGCAGTTCTTC.

The CDR3 region has the DNA TGTGCCAGCAGTGCTAGCGGTCTCTCCGGCAATGAGCAGTTCTTC. Protein sequence: CASSASGLSGNEQFF. V usage is TRBV6-5 and J usage is TRBJ2-1, with 7 bases that match TRBD2. The CDR3 has 15 residues. V shed 5 bases and J 6 bases; nucleotides not matched to a gene: 10. The germline V gene has CDR1 MNHEY and CDR2 SVGAGI.

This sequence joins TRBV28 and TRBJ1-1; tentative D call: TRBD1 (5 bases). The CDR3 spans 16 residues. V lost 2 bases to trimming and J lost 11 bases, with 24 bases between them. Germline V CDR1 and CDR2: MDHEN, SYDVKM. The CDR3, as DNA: TGTGCCAGCAGTTTAATGTTAGGGGCAGAAGGGCCCAGGGCTTTCTTT. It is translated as CASSLMLGAEGPRAFF.

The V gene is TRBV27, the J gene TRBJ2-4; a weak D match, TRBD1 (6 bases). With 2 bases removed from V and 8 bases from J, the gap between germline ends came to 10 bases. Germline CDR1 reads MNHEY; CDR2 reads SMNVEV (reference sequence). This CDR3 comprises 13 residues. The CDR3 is CASSLGGVDIQYF. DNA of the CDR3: TGTGCCAGCAGTTTAGGGGGCGTAGACATTCAGTACTTC.